A selection of T cell receptor beta chains follows, all from one sample in a study of blood T cell repertoires in COVID-19. Data came from immunoSEQ multiplex PCR; TCRdb stores just in-frame clones and leaves some out. The sample has 25,000 to 35,000 clones; over 80% are singletons. Sequencing used peripheral blood. These receptors originate from a human donor with active COVID-19. The donor label of this sample is uncertain. CDR3s include the opening cysteine and the closing phenylalanine or tryptophan. A D gene is named only where the DNA matches it firmly. Not every row has a clone size; where given, it reads once, few, many or a size class.

d_call: -
j_call: TRBJ2-5
v_call: TRBV6-5
clone_size: -
cdr3_nt: TGTGCCAGCAGTTACGGAACAGCGGAAGTGGAGACCCAGTACTTC
cdr3_aa: CASSYGTAEVETQYF

d_call: -
j_call: TRBJ1-4
v_call: TRBV5-4
clone_size: -
cdr3_nt: TGTGCCAGCAGCATGGCAGGTGGAACTAATGAAAAACTGTTTTTT
cdr3_aa: CASSMAGGTNEKLFF

d_call: -
j_call: TRBJ2-7
v_call: TRBV7-9
clone_size: -
cdr3_nt: TGTGCCAGCAGCTCCGAGAACGAGCAGTACTTC
cdr3_aa: CASSSENEQYF

d_call: TRBD1
j_call: TRBJ1-6
v_call: TRBV20-1
clone_size: -
cdr3_nt: TGCAGTGCTAGTATCGGGACAGGGGGAGGTTCACCCCTCCACTTT
cdr3_aa: CSASIGTGGGSPLHF

d_call: -
j_call: TRBJ2-3
v_call: TRBV7-9
clone_size: -
cdr3_nt: TGTGCCAGCAGCTGGGGGGATTACACAGATACGCAGTATTTT
cdr3_aa: CASSWGDYTDTQYF

d_call: TRBD1
j_call: TRBJ1-1
v_call: TRBV27
clone_size: once
cdr3_nt: TGTGCCAGCAGTTCACCCGGGACAGGGGGCTGGCGCACTGAAGCTTTCTTT
cdr3_aa: CASSSPGTGGWRTEAFF

d_call: -
j_call: TRBJ2-2
v_call: TRBV5-4
clone_size: -
cdr3_nt: TGTGCCAGCAGCTTGGGGGGGCGAGGCACCGGGGAGCTGTTTTTT
cdr3_aa: CASSLGGRGTGELFF

d_call: TRBD1
j_call: TRBJ1-3
v_call: TRBV2
clone_size: -
cdr3_nt: TGTGCCAGCAGTGATGGGACAGGGATATCTGGAAACACCATATATTTT
cdr3_aa: CASSDGTGISGNTIYF

d_call: -
j_call: TRBJ1-2
v_call: TRBV6-5
clone_size: -
cdr3_nt: TGTGCCAGCAGTTACTCGAGGCAGACGAACTATGGCTACACCTTC
cdr3_aa: CASSYSRQTNYGYTF

d_call: TRBD1
j_call: TRBJ1-2
v_call: TRBV12-3/TRBV12-4
clone_size: -
cdr3_nt: TGTGCCAGCGGGGACAGAGAGTACACCTTC
cdr3_aa: CASGDREYTF

d_call: TRBD1
j_call: TRBJ1-6
v_call: TRBV6-6
clone_size: -
cdr3_nt: TGTGCCAGCAGTTACCAGGGGGGATATAATTCACCCCTCCACTTT
cdr3_aa: CASSYQGGYNSPLHF

d_call: TRBD1
j_call: TRBJ1-5
v_call: TRBV6-4
clone_size: -
cdr3_nt: TGTGCCAGCAGACCCCGGGACAGGGGGCTCAGTAGTCAGCCCCAGCATTTT
cdr3_aa: CASRPRDRGLSSQPQHF

d_call: -
j_call: TRBJ2-7
v_call: TRBV9
clone_size: -
cdr3_nt: TGTGCCAGCAGCACCGGTAGCGGAAACTCCTACGAGCAGTACTTC
cdr3_aa: CASSTGSGNSYEQYF

d_call: TRBD2
j_call: TRBJ2-1
v_call: TRBV5-1
clone_size: -
cdr3_nt: TGCGCCAGCAGGGGGACTAGCGGGGGTCCCTACAATGAGCAGTTCTTC
cdr3_aa: CASRGTSGGPYNEQFF

d_call: TRBD2
j_call: TRBJ2-1
v_call: TRBV5-6
clone_size: -
cdr3_nt: TGTGCCAGCAGCGTTCCGGGACTAGCGAAGAATGAGCAGTTCTTC
cdr3_aa: CASSVPGLAKNEQFF

d_call: TRBD1
j_call: TRBJ1-4
v_call: TRBV5-1
clone_size: -
cdr3_nt: TGCGCCAGCAGCCTAGGGGGCGGGTATGAAAAACTGTTTTTT
cdr3_aa: CASSLGGGYEKLFF

d_call: -
j_call: TRBJ2-6
v_call: TRBV7-9
clone_size: once
cdr3_nt: TGTGCCAGCACCTACAGTGCCGGTTTCTCTGGGGCCAACGTCCTGACTTTC
cdr3_aa: CASTYSAGFSGANVLTF

d_call: TRBD1
j_call: TRBJ2-2
v_call: TRBV15
clone_size: few
cdr3_nt: TGTGCCACCAGCAGAGATTTCGGACAGGGAAACACCGGGGAGCTGTTTTTT
cdr3_aa: CATSRDFGQGNTGELFF

d_call: -
j_call: TRBJ2-7
v_call: TRBV5-1
clone_size: few
cdr3_nt: TGCGCCAGCAGCTTGGACAGGCAAAGCCACGAGCAGTACTTC
cdr3_aa: CASSLDRQSHEQYF

d_call: TRBD1
j_call: TRBJ2-2
v_call: TRBV12-3/TRBV12-4
clone_size: -
cdr3_nt: TGTGCCAGCAGTTTGTCAGGGGGCGGGGAGCTGTTTTTT
cdr3_aa: CASSLSGGGELFF

d_call: TRBD2
j_call: TRBJ2-1
v_call: TRBV7-2
clone_size: -
cdr3_nt: TGTGCCAGCAGCTTAGCGGCTAGCGGGGGGTCCTCCTACAATGAGCAGTTCTTC
cdr3_aa: CASSLAASGGSSYNEQFF

d_call: -
j_call: TRBJ2-2
v_call: TRBV5-1
clone_size: -
cdr3_nt: TGCGCCAGCAGTATACAATCAAACACCGGGGAGCTGTTTTTT
cdr3_aa: CASSIQSNTGELFF

d_call: -
j_call: TRBJ2-1
v_call: TRBV7-9
clone_size: -
cdr3_nt: TGTGCCAGCAGCTTGGGCCAGAAATACAATGAGCAGTTCTTC
cdr3_aa: CASSLGQKYNEQFF

d_call: TRBD1
j_call: TRBJ2-7
v_call: TRBV27
clone_size: once
cdr3_nt: TGTGCCAGCAGCCACAGGGGTCCCCGGGACGAGCAGTACTTC
cdr3_aa: CASSHRGPRDEQYF

d_call: TRBD1
j_call: TRBJ2-3
v_call: TRBV28
clone_size: -
cdr3_nt: TGTGCCAGCAGGACAGGGGGAATCACAGATACGCAGTATTTT
cdr3_aa: CASRTGGITDTQYF

d_call: TRBD1
j_call: TRBJ1-5
v_call: TRBV25-1
clone_size: -
cdr3_nt: TGTGCCAGCAGTGAGACAGGGGGCAATCAGCCCCAGCATTTT
cdr3_aa: CASSETGGNQPQHF

d_call: TRBD2
j_call: TRBJ2-1
v_call: TRBV19
clone_size: -
cdr3_nt: TGTGCCAGTAGTCCATCTAGCGGGGGAAGCTCCTACAATGAGCAGTTCTTC
cdr3_aa: CASSPSSGGSSYNEQFF

d_call: TRBD1
j_call: TRBJ2-1
v_call: TRBV7-3
clone_size: -
cdr3_nt: TGTGCCAGCAGCTTACCGGGACAGGGATACAATGAGCAGTTCTTC
cdr3_aa: CASSLPGQGYNEQFF

d_call: -
j_call: TRBJ1-5
v_call: TRBV28
clone_size: -
cdr3_nt: TGTGCCAGCACGCCCCGCGGCCACCTCCAGCATTTT
cdr3_aa: CASTPRGHLQHF

d_call: TRBD1
j_call: TRBJ1-4
v_call: TRBV6-6
clone_size: -
cdr3_nt: TGTGCCAGCAGTCCATCCATGGGGAGTTCCGGGACAGGGTATGAAAAACTGTTTTTT
cdr3_aa: CASSPSMGSSGTGYEKLFF

d_call: TRBD2
j_call: TRBJ2-1
v_call: TRBV7-7
clone_size: -
cdr3_nt: TGTGCCAGCAGCTTAGGAGCGGGAAGCTACAATGAGCAGTTCTTC
cdr3_aa: CASSLGAGSYNEQFF

d_call: -
j_call: TRBJ1-6
v_call: TRBV27
clone_size: -
cdr3_nt: TGTGCCTCCCAACGGTGGAATTCACCCCTCCACTTT
cdr3_aa: CASQRWNSPLHF

d_call: -
j_call: TRBJ2-3
v_call: TRBV6-1
clone_size: -
cdr3_nt: TGTGCCAGCAGTGAAGGGGCAGGCACAGATACGCAGTATTTT
cdr3_aa: CASSEGAGTDTQYF

d_call: -
j_call: TRBJ1-3
v_call: TRBV6-6
clone_size: -
cdr3_nt: TGTGCCAGCAGTTACCCTCCGAACACCATATATTTT
cdr3_aa: CASSYPPNTIYF

d_call: -
j_call: TRBJ2-1
v_call: TRBV9
clone_size: -
cdr3_nt: TGTGCCAGCAGCGTAGGAGTTGTCAATGAGCAGTTCTTC
cdr3_aa: CASSVGVVNEQFF

d_call: -
j_call: TRBJ2-1
v_call: TRBV13
clone_size: once
cdr3_nt: TGTGCCAGCAGCTATAACAGGGAGCAGTTCTTC
cdr3_aa: CASSYNREQFF

d_call: TRBD2
j_call: TRBJ2-3
v_call: TRBV6-4
clone_size: -
cdr3_nt: TGTGCCAGCAGTGAGGCCTCGGGGGGTCGAGATACGCAGTATTTT
cdr3_aa: CASSEASGGRDTQYF

d_call: TRBD1
j_call: TRBJ1-5
v_call: TRBV19
clone_size: -
cdr3_nt: TGTGCCAGTAGTTTATCAGGGGGGAGCAATCAGCCCCAGCATTTT
cdr3_aa: CASSLSGGSNQPQHF

d_call: TRBD1
j_call: TRBJ2-5
v_call: TRBV7-8
clone_size: once
cdr3_nt: TGTGCCAGCAGCAAGGACAGGGTGCAAGAGACCCAGTACTTC
cdr3_aa: CASSKDRVQETQYF

d_call: -
j_call: TRBJ2-1
v_call: TRBV27
clone_size: -
cdr3_nt: TGTGCCAGCAGTCAGTACAATGAGCAGTTCTTC
cdr3_aa: CASSQYNEQFF

d_call: TRBD1
j_call: TRBJ1-5
v_call: TRBV6-6
clone_size: once
cdr3_nt: TGTGCCAGCAGTTACACCGCAGGGGGCTCTCAGCCCCAGCATTTT
cdr3_aa: CASSYTAGGSQPQHF

d_call: TRBD1
j_call: TRBJ2-1
v_call: TRBV6-2/TRBV6-3
clone_size: -
cdr3_nt: TGTGCCAGCAGTTCCAGGCGACAGGGAAGGGACAATGAGCAGTTCTTC
cdr3_aa: CASSSRRQGRDNEQFF

d_call: -
j_call: TRBJ2-7
v_call: TRBV5-1
clone_size: -
cdr3_nt: TGCGCCAGCAGCCCGGGACAAGGCGTCTACTACGAGCAGTACTTC
cdr3_aa: CASSPGQGVYYEQYF

d_call: TRBD1
j_call: TRBJ2-7
v_call: TRBV10-3
clone_size: -
cdr3_nt: TGTGCCATCACCGACAGGGTGGGTTCCTCCTACGAGCAGTACTTC
cdr3_aa: CAITDRVGSSYEQYF

d_call: TRBD1
j_call: TRBJ2-1
v_call: TRBV5-6
clone_size: -
cdr3_nt: TGTGCCAGCAGCTTGGCTCTACCGGGACAGAGGCAGTTCTTC
cdr3_aa: CASSLALPGQRQFF

d_call: TRBD1
j_call: TRBJ1-2
v_call: TRBV11-2
clone_size: -
cdr3_nt: TGTGCCAGCAGCCCTGGGGACAGGACAGCTAACTATGGCTACACCTTC
cdr3_aa: CASSPGDRTANYGYTF

d_call: -
j_call: TRBJ2-2
v_call: TRBV28
clone_size: -
cdr3_nt: TGTGCCAGCAGGTTTGGGGGCGGGAGATCGACCGGGGAGCTGTTTTTT
cdr3_aa: CASRFGGGRSTGELFF

d_call: -
j_call: TRBJ2-3
v_call: TRBV27
clone_size: -
cdr3_nt: TGTGCCAGCAGTTTAAGGGCAGGGGCCACAGATACGCAGTATTTT
cdr3_aa: CASSLRAGATDTQYF

d_call: TRBD1
j_call: TRBJ2-3
v_call: TRBV2
clone_size: -
cdr3_nt: TGTGCCAGCAGTGAAGACAGGGGCAGGACAGATACGCAGTATTTT
cdr3_aa: CASSEDRGRTDTQYF

d_call: TRBD1
j_call: TRBJ2-5
v_call: TRBV5-1
clone_size: -
cdr3_nt: TGCGCCAGCAGCACGGACAGGGGAGGAGAGACCCAGTACTTC
cdr3_aa: CASSTDRGGETQYF

d_call: -
j_call: TRBJ2-1
v_call: TRBV4-3
clone_size: -
cdr3_nt: TGCGCCAGCAGCCAAGATGGGGGGGCATGGGAGCAGTTCTTC
cdr3_aa: CASSQDGGAWEQFF

d_call: -
j_call: TRBJ2-2
v_call: TRBV5-1
clone_size: once
cdr3_nt: TGCGCCAGCACCCTGGGGCTTAAATCGAACACCGGGGAGCTGTTTTTT
cdr3_aa: CASTLGLKSNTGELFF

d_call: TRBD1
j_call: TRBJ2-1
v_call: TRBV25-1
clone_size: -
cdr3_nt: TGTGCCAGCAGTCACTCGTTAGGACAGGGGGACAATGAGCAGTTCTTC
cdr3_aa: CASSHSLGQGDNEQFF

d_call: TRBD1
j_call: TRBJ2-7
v_call: TRBV6-1
clone_size: -
cdr3_nt: TGTGCCAGCAGTTCCGGGACAGGACTTTACGAGCAGTACTTC
cdr3_aa: CASSSGTGLYEQYF

d_call: -
j_call: TRBJ2-7
v_call: TRBV6-1
clone_size: -
cdr3_nt: TGTGCCAGCAGTGAAGCTTGGGACTCGAGATATTACTTC
cdr3_aa: CASSEAWDSRYYF

d_call: TRBD2
j_call: TRBJ2-3
v_call: TRBV7-7
clone_size: -
cdr3_nt: TGTGCTAGCAGCTCCGGGACTAGCGGGGCCAACTCCGGCACAGATACGCAGTATTTT
cdr3_aa: CASSSGTSGANSGTDTQYF

d_call: TRBD1
j_call: TRBJ2-7
v_call: TRBV7-6
clone_size: -
cdr3_nt: TGTGCCAGCAGCTCCGGACAGGGGGGAAGGTACGAGCAGTACTTC
cdr3_aa: CASSSGQGGRYEQYF

d_call: TRBD2
j_call: TRBJ2-1
v_call: TRBV7-8
clone_size: -
cdr3_nt: TGTGCCAGCAGCCCCCCGCTCGCTATAGCGGGGGTAAGAAAACTTTACAATGAGCAGTTCTTC
cdr3_aa: CASSPPLAIAGVRKLYNEQFF

d_call: TRBD2
j_call: TRBJ2-2
v_call: TRBV2
clone_size: -
cdr3_nt: TGTGCCAGCAGTGAAGGAGCGGGGGGGCCCACCGGGGAGCTGTTTTTT
cdr3_aa: CASSEGAGGPTGELFF

d_call: TRBD2
j_call: TRBJ2-5
v_call: TRBV7-2
clone_size: once
cdr3_nt: TGTGCCAGCAGCTTAGGACTAGCGGTGGACCTAGCGGAGACCCAGTACTTC
cdr3_aa: CASSLGLAVDLAETQYF